This T cell receptor beta chain is from a study of vaccination and CD4 T cells after COVID-19. Study-wide background: With a range of 35 to 161, the median interval from diagnosis to drawing post-COVID samples was approximately 91 days.

Treatment: roughly 10-day PBMC culture with coronavirus spike peptide pools or control peptides (ViraFEST assay). About this clonotype: The antigen remains undetermined.

Sequenced with the Oncomine TCR Beta short-read assay was DNA taken from cultured CD4+ T cells. Someone extracted genomic DNA from cultured CD4+ T cells. TCRdb independently ran MiXCR on the PCR reads; one entry per CDR3 protein. The repertoire consists of 20,000 to 25,000 distinct CDR3 sequences, with roughly 49% occurring once and the leading ten covering under 6.5%. This sequence was found in a human donor who had recovered from COVID-19. Sample: CD4+ T cells from blood, cultured in vitro.

This chain's CDR3 is CASSLAGGPGEQFF. The CDR3 coding sequence is TGTGCCAGTAGTCTGGCGGGAGGGCCTGGTGAGCAGTTCTTC. This chain links TRBV19 with TRBJ2-1, with TRBD2 identical over 9 bases. The ends lost 5 bases at V and 9 bases at J; junction bases unmatched: 8. This CDR3 contains 14 residues. Germline V CDR1 and CDR2: LNHDA, SQIVND (reference sequence).